This T cell receptor beta chain was identified in a study of blood T cell repertoires in COVID-19 (dated by TCRdb to the early 2020s). Notes on the research overall: Samples from collaborators originated in the United States, Italy and Spain and spanned both the acute and convalescent phases of COVID-19. The prospective study material was composed of cDNA or gDNA derived from T cells, B-cell-depleted T cells, or PBMCs. Deeply sampled blood TCRbeta repertoires from subjects exposed to, actively infected with, or recovered from COVID-19 were included in the dataset. The repertoires were released in a freely available public database intended as a resource for research on the immune response to SARS-CoV-2. Samples were obtained from the ongoing ImmuneRACE study (first 160 participants) and from over a thousand subjects provided by 6 global collaborators. The sample metadata nearly always contained a de-identified subject ID, COVID-19 status, age in years and sex. Where available, HLA class I and class II types were obtained from metadata supplied by the sample provider rather than from assay-based typing.

The immunoSEQ Assay, a bias-controlled multiplex PCR, was used to amplify TCRbeta CDR3 regions from genomic DNA. The paper's data handling went like this. Nucleated cell counts per sample were estimated from amplification of reference gene primers within the assay. To quantify the absolute abundance of each unique TCRbeta CDR3 rearrangement, sequence reads were collapsed and filtered. For each sample, productive Simpson clonality was calculated as the square root of Simpson's diversity index over productive rearrangements. TCRdb carries this immuneACCESS record with in-frame sequences only. Its versions omit some clonotypes, under half of them owing to an unresolved V gene in the studies checked, with the rest unexplained. Clonal size and the V and J genes are those of that table, whereas D and trimming came from the DNA. The sample includes 200,000 or so clones, with approximately 79% observed a single time. The ten biggest clones cover 17% of the sample.

Trimming costs V 1 base and J 1 base, and their ends lie 5 bases apart. The CDR3 has 13 amino acids, counting the end cysteine and phenylalanine. Only CDR3 DNA remains: 39 bases, in frame from the first base. CDR1 and CDR2 are read off the germline V gene (reference sequence) as SGHKS and YYEKEE. Comments on this clone: Its recognized antigen is unknown. No clone much larger than this one lies a single base away; base qualities are absent.

Each collaborating institution followed its own protocols to collect whole blood in K2EDTA tubes. For TCRbeta analysis, collaborator samples were shipped as frozen whole blood, as isolated PBMCs, or as DNA extracted from either sample type. Findings and caveats that apply to the study as a whole: The quantity of clinical and demographic metadata differed by source and by participant and was supplied without curation.

This receptor was obtained from a man in his fifties or sixties with active or convalescent COVID-19. The sequence links TRBV5-5 to TRBJ1-1, with the D gene call left open. The sequenced sample was peripheral blood. In nucleotide form, the sequence is TGTGCCAGCAGCTTGACTGCGAACACTGAAGCTTTCTTT. This encodes CASSLTANTEAFF.